Listed below are T cell receptor beta chains from one sample, sequenced in a study of T cell repertoires in cytomegalovirus infection. TCRdb reprocessed the reads with MiXCR, giving one entry per CDR3 protein. The sample holds roughly 60,000 distinct CDR3 sequences; roughly 32% are singletons and the top ten take about 74%. Their antigens are not known. The source material was PBMCs, sequenced either directly or after in vitro stimulation (not recorded which). The receptors were gathered from a human donor in good health (CMV status not recorded). Some clones in this sample may be carry-over from other donors' samples. Each CDR3 is given with its conserved first and last residue. The D gene is left open where the match is weak. Clone size, where shown, is once, few, many, or a class for clones that have expanded.

>TRBJ2-5|NA|TRBV6-5|TRBD2
CASTPGGVETQYF
TGTGCCAGCACCCCCGGGGGGGTAGAGACCCAGTACTTC
>TRBJ2-7|NA|TRBV7-9|NA
CASSLRQTSYEQYF
TGTGCCAGCAGCTTACGACAGACTTCCTACGAGCAGTACTTC
>TRBJ2-1|NA|TRBV28|TRBD2
CASRLAGNDEQFF
TGTGCCAGTAGACTAGCGGGAAACGATGAGCAGTTCTTC
>TRBJ1-4|NA|TRBV10-3|NA
CAISESTTANEKLFF
TGTGCCATCAGTGAGTCGACGACCGCGAATGAAAAACTGTTTTTT
>TRBJ2-4|few|TRBV19|TRBD1
CASSIAPTGAVNIQYF
TGTGCCAGTAGTATAGCCCCGACAGGGGCGGTAAACATTCAGTACTTC
>TRBJ1-1|NA|TRBV20-1|NA
CSYSGGRDGTEAFF
TGCAGCTATTCGGGAGGGCGGGATGGGACTGAAGCTTTCTTT
>TRBJ2-5|few|TRBV11-2|TRBD2
CASSAGRGYQETQYF
TGTGCCAGCAGCGCGGGGCGGGGGTACCAAGAGACCCAGTACTTC
>TRBJ1-1|many|TRBV7-6|TRBD1
CASSPRIGTATEAFF
TGTGCCAGCAGCCCCCGGATCGGGACAGCCACTGAAGCTTTCTTT
>TRBJ1-2|NA|TRBV7-6|NA
CASSFMAGYGYTF
TGTGCCAGCAGCTTTATGGCCGGCTATGGCTACACCTTC
>TRBJ2-7|NA|TRBV12-3/TRBV12-4|NA
CASSLPLGDEQYF
TGTGCCAGCAGTTTACCCCTCGGGGACGAGCAGTACTTC
>TRBJ2-7|NA|TRBV6-1|NA
CASSEGVALEQYF
TGTGCCAGCAGTGAAGGAGTAGCTCTCGAGCAGTACTTC
>TRBJ2-6|NA|TRBV10-3|TRBD1
CAIRPTGAGANVLTF
TGTGCCATCAGGCCAACAGGGGCTGGGGCCAACGTCCTGACTTTC
>TRBJ2-7|many|TRBV28|NA
CASSEIQGPEQYF
TGTGCCAGCAGTGAGATACAGGGTCCCGAGCAGTACTTC
>TRBJ2-5|few|TRBV6-1|TRBD2
CASSEWGLARQETQYF
TGTGCCAGCAGTGAATGGGGACTAGCTCGGCAAGAGACCCAGTACTTC
>TRBJ2-7|many|TRBV7-2|TRBD1
CASSDTGGSYSEQYF
TGTGCCAGCAGCGACACAGGGGGCTCATATAGCGAGCAGTACTTC
>TRBJ1-6|NA|TRBV4-1|TRBD1
CASSQARQGNSPLHF
TGCGCCAGCAGCCAAGCGCGACAGGGGAATTCACCCCTCCACTTT
>TRBJ1-2|NA|TRBV10-3|NA
CAISLITGNYGYTF
TGTGCCATCAGCCTGATAACAGGGAATTATGGCTACACCTTC
>TRBJ2-5|few|TRBV6-2/TRBV6-3|NA
CASSYQQGTQYF
TGTGCCAGCAGTTATCAACAGGGGACCCAGTACTTC
>TRBJ2-1|medium-sized|TRBV6-2/TRBV6-3|NA
CASSYVWRGVDEQFF
TGTGCCAGCAGTTACGTCTGGAGAGGGGTGGATGAGCAGTTCTTC
>TRBJ2-4|NA|TRBV6-6|TRBD2
CASSLQAGENIQYF
TGTGCCAGCAGCCTACAAGCGGGAGAAAACATTCAGTACTTC
>TRBJ2-5|NA|TRBV20-1|TRBD2
CSAALSTSGSETQYF
TGCAGTGCTGCACTCTCGACTAGCGGGAGTGAGACCCAGTACTTC
>TRBJ2-2|NA|TRBV7-9|TRBD2
CASSSGTSGTGELFF
TGTGCCAGCAGTAGCGGTACTAGCGGGACCGGGGAGCTGTTTTTT
>TRBJ2-7|NA|TRBV6-2/TRBV6-3|NA
CASSFGLQPSYEQYF
TGTGCCAGCAGTTTCGGACTTCAACCCTCCTACGAGCAGTACTTC